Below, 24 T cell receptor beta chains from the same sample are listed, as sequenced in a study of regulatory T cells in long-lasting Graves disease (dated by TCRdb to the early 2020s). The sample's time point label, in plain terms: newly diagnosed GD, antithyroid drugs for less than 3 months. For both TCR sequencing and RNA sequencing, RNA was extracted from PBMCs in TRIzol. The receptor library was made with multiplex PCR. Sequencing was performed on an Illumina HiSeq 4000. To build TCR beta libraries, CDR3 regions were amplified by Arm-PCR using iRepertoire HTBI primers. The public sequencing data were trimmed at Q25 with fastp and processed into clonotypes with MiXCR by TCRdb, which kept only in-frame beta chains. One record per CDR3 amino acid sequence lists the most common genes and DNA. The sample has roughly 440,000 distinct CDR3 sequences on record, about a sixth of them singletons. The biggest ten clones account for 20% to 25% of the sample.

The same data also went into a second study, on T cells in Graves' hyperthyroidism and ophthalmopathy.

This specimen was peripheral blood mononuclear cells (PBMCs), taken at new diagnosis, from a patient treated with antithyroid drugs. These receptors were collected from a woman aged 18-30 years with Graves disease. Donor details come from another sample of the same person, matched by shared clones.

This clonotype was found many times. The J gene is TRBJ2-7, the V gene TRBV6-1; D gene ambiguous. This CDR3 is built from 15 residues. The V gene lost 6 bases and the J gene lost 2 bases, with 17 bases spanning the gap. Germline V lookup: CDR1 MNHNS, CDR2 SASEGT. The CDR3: CASSPGWGPTYEQYF. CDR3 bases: TGTGCCAGCAGCCCCGGGTGGGGTCCCACCTACGAGCAGTACTTC.

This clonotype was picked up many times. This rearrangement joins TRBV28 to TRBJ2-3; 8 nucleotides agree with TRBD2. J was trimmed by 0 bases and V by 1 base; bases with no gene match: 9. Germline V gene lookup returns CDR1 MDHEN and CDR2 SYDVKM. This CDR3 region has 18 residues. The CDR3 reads CASSLSAGGTFSTDTQYF. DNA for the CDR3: TGTGCCAGCAGTTTATCGGCGGGAGGCACCTTCAGCACAGATACGCAGTATTTT.

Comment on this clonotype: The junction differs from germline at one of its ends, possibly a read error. The CDR3 region is CGAKSGTGGLNTEAFF. Written as DNA, the CDR3 is TGCGGTGCTAAGTCCGGGACAGGTGGGTTGAACACTGAAGCTTTCTTT. The chain employs TRBV20-1 and TRBJ1-1; 8 nucleotides align to TRBD1. CDR1 is DFQATT and CDR2 is SNEGSKA in the germline V gene (reference sequence). The CDR3 has 16 amino acids.

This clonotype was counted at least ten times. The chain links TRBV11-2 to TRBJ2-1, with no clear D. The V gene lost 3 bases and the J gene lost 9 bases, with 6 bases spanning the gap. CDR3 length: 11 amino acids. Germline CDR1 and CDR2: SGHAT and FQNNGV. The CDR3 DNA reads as TGTGCCAGCAGCTTGGATGGTGAGCAGTTCTTC. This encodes CASSLDGEQFF.

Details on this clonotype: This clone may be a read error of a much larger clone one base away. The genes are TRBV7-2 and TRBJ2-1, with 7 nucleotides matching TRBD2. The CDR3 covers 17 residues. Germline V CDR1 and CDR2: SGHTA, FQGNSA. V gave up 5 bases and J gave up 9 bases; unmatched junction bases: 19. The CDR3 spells CASSGRRLAGLSSEQFF. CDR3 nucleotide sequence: TGTGCCAGCAGCGGGCGAAGATTAGCGGGCCTTTCGAGTGAGCAGTTCTTC.

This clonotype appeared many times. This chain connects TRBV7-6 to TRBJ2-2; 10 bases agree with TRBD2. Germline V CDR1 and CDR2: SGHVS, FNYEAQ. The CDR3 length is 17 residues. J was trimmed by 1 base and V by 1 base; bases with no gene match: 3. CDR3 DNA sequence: TGTGCCAGCAGCTTAGGCCGGACTAGCGGGAACACCGGGGAGCTGTTTTTT. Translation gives CASSLGRTSGNTGELFF. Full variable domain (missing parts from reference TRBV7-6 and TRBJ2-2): GAGVSQSPRYKVTKRGQDVALRCDPISGHVSLYWYRQALGQGPEFLTYFNYEAQQDKSGLPNDRFSAERPEGSISTLTIQRTEQRDSAMYRCASSLGRTSGNTGELFFGEGSRLTVL.

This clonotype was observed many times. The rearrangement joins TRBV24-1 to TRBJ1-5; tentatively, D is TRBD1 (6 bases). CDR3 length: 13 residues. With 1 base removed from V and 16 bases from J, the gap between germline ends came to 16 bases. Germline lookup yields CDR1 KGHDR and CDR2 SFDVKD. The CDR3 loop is CATSDFTKGETHF. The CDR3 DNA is TGTGCCACCAGTGATTTTACCAAGGGGGAAACCCATTTT.

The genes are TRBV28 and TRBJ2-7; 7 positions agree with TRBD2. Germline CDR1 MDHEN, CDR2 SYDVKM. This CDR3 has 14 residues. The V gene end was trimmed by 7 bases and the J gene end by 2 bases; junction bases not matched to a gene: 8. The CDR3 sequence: CASTGLLAPYEQYF. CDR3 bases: TGTGCCAGCACGGGACTATTGGCTCCCTACGAGCAGTACTTC.

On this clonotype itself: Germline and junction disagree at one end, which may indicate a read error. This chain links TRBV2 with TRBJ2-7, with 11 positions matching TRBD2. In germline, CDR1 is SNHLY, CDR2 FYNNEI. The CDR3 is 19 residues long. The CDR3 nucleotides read TGTGCCAGCAGTGAAGAGAGGATGGTAGCGGGAGGGCCGTCAGACGAACAGTACTTC. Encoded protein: CASSEERMVAGGPSDEQYF.

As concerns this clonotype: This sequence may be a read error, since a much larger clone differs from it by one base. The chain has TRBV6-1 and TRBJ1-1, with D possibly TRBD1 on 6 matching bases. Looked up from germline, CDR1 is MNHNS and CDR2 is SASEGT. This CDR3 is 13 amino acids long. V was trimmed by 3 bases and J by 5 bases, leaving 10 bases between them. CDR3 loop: CASSDRGLTEAFF. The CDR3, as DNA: TGTGCCAGCAGTGACAGGGGTTTGACTGAAGCTTTCTTT.

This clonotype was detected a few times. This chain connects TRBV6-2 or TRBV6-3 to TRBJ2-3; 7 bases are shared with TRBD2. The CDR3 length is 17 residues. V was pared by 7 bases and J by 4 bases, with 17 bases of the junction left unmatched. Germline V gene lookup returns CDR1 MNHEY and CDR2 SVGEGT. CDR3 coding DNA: TGTGCCAGCACCAAAGAGGCGGCTAGCGGTTTACCAGATACGCAGTATTTT. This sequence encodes CASTKEAASGLPDTQYF.

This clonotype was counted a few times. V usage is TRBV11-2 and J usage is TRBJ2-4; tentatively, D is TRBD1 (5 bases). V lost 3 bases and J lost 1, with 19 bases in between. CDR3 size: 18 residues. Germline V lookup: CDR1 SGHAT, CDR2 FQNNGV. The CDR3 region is CASSFDSLGSRAKNIQYF. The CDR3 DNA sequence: TGTGCCAGCAGCTTTGACAGTTTGGGCTCGAGGGCCAAAAACATTCAGTACTTC.

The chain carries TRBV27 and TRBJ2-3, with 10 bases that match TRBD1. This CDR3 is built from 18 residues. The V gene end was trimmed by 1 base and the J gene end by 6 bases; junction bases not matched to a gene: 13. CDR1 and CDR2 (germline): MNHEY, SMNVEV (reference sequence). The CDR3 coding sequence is TGTGCCAGCAGTTTATGGGGGGTCGACAGGGGGCTCGGGGATACGCAGTATTTT. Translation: CASSLWGVDRGLGDTQYF.

The CDR3 region is CASSQEGAGAENNEQFF. As DNA, the CDR3 is TGTGCCAGCAGCCAAGAGGGGGCGGGAGCGGAAAACAATGAGCAGTTCTTC. V is TRBV3-1 and J is TRBJ2-1; D may be TRBD2 (7 bases). The CDR3 extends over 17 amino acids. Deletions cut 0 bases from V and 5 bases from J, with 17 bases between. Germline-derived CDR1 and CDR2 are LGHDT and YNNKEL (reference sequence).

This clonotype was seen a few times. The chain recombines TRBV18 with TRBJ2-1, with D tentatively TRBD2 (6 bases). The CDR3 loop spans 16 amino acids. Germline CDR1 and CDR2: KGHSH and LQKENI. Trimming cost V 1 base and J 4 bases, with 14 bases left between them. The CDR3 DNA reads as TGTGCCAGCTCACCACTGTCGGGAGTGGGGTACAATGAGCAGTTCTTC. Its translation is CASSPLSGVGYNEQFF.

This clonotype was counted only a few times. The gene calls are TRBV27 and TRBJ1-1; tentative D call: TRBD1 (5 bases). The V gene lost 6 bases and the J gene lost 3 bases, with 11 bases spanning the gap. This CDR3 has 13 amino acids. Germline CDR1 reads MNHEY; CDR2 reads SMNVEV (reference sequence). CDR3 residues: CASRRGGHTEAFF. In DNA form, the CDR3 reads TGTGCCAGCAGGCGGGGGGGTCACACTGAAGCTTTCTTT.

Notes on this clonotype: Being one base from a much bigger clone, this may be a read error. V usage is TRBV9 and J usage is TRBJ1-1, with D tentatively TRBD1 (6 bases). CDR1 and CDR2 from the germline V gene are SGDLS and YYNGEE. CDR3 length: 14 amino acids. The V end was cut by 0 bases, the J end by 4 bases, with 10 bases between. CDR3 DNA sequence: TGTGCCAGCAGCGTAGACCGCAGGGGCACTGAAGCTTTCTTT. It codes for CASSVDRRGTEAFF.

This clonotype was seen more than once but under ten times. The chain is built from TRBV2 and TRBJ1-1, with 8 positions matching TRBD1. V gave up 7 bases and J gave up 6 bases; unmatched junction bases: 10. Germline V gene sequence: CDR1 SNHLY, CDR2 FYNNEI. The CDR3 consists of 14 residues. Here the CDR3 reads CASIADRVGAEAFF. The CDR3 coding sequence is TGTGCCAGCATTGCGGACAGGGTTGGCGCTGAAGCTTTCTTT.

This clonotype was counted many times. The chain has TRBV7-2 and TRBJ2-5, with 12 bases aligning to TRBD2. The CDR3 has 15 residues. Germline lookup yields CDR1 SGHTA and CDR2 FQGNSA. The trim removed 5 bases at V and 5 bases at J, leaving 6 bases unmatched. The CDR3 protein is CASSPGLAGLETQYF. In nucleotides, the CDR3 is TGTGCCAGCAGCCCCGGACTAGCGGGACTGGAGACCCAGTACTTC.

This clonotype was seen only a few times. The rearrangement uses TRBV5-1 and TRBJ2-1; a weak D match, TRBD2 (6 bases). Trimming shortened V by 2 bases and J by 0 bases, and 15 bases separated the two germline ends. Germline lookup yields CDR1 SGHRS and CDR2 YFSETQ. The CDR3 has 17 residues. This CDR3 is CASSFGAGRFSYNEQFF. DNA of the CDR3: TGCGCCAGCAGCTTTGGGGCGGGACGCTTCTCCTACAATGAGCAGTTCTTC.

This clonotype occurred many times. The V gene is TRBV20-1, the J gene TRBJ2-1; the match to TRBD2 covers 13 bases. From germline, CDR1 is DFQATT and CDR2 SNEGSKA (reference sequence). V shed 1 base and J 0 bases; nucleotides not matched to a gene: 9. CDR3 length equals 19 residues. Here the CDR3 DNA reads TGCAGTGCTAGAGGCTGGACTAGCGGGAGACCCAGCTCCTACAATGAGCAGTTCTTC. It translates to CSARGWTSGRPSSYNEQFF.

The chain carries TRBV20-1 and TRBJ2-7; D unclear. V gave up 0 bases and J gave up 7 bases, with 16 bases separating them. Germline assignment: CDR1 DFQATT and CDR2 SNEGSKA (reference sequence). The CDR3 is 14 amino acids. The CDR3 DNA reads TGCAGTGCTAGAGATCCCCCCCCTAGGGTTGAGCAGTACTTC. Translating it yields CSARDPPPRVEQYF.

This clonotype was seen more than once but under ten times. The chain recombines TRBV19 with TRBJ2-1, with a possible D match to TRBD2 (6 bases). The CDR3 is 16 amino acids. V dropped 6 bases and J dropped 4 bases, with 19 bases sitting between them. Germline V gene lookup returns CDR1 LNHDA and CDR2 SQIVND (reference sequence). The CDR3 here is CASSPRGGTGYNEQFF. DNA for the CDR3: TGTGCCAGTAGCCCACGAGGCGGGACCGGATACAATGAGCAGTTCTTC.

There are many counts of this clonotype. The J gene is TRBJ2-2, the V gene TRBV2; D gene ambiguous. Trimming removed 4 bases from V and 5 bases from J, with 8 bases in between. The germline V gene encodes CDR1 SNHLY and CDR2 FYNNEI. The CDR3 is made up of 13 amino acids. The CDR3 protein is CASSVGRTGELFF. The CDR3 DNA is TGTGCCAGCAGTGTGGGTCGAACCGGGGAGCTGTTTTTT.